This TCR beta chain stems from a study of Graves' ophthalmopathy and Graves' hyperthyroidism. This CDR3 has 17 amino acids. V dropped 3 bases and J dropped 5; count of bases not matched to a gene: 17. Germline V CDR1 and CDR2: DFQATT, SNEGSKA (reference sequence). TCR beta CDR3 amplification used RNA transcripts. HTBI primers were employed in first-round RT-PCR, then a second-round multiplex PCR followed. MiXCR, run by TCRdb on the multiplex PCR reads, gives a single entry per CDR3 protein. Of about 380,000 distinct CDR3 sequences in the sample, 15% were seen once. This clonotype came up many times. The clonotype was recovered from a woman under 30 with stable Graves' hyperthyroidism. The chain links TRBV20-1 to TRBJ2-5; TRBD1 aligns across 8 bases. Sequencing was performed on peripheral blood. The CDR3 nucleotides read TGCAGTGCTAGTGGGACAGGTAGTATCGTCTTCCAGGAGACCCAGTACTTC. Its protein is CSASGTGSIVFQETQYF.